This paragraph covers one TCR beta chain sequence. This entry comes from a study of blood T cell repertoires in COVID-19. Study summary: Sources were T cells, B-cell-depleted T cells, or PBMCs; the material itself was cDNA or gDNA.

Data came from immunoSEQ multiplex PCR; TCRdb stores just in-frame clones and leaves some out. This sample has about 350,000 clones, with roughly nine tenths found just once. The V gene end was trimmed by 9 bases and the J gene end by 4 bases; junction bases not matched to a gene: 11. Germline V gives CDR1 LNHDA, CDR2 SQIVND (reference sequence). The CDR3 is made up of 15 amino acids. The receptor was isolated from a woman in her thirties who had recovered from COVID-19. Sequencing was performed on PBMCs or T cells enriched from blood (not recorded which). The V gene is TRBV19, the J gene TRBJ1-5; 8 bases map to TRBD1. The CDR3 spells CASVPVGQGNQPQHF. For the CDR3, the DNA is TGTGCCAGCGTCCCTGTTGGACAGGGAAATCAGCCCCAGCATTTT.